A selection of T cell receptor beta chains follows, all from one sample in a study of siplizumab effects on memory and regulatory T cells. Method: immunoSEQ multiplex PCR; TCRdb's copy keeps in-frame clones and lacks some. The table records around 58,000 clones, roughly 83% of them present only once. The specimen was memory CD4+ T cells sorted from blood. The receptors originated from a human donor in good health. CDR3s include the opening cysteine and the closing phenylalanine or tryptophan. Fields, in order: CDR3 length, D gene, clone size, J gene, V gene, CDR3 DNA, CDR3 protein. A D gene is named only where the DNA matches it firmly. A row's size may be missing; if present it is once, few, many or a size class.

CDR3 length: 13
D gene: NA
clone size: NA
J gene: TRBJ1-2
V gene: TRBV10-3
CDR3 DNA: TGTGCCATCACTACGACGGGTCTCTATGGCTACACCTTC
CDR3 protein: CAITTTGLYGYTF

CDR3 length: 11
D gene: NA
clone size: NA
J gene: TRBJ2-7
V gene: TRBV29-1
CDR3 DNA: TGCAGCGCCCGACAGTTTAGAGAGCAGTACTTC
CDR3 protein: CSARQFREQYF

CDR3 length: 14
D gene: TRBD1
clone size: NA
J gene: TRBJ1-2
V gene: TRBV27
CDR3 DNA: TGTGCCAGCACCTCGGACAGGGGGTTGGGTGGCTACACCTTC
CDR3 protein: CASTSDRGLGGYTF

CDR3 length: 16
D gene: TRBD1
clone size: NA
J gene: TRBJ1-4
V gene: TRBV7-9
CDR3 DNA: TGTGCCAGCAGCTTTATTTCAGGGGGGTTTAGAGAAAAACTGTTTTTT
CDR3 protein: CASSFISGGFREKLFF

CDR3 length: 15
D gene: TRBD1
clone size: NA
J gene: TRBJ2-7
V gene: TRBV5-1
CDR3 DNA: TGCGCCAGCAGACGAAATTGGGACAGGACCTACGAGCAGTACTTC
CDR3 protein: CASRRNWDRTYEQYF

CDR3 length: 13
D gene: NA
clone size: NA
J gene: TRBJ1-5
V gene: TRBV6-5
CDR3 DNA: TGTGCCAGCAGTTCGATCCACGATCAGCCCCAGCATTTT
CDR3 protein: CASSSIHDQPQHF

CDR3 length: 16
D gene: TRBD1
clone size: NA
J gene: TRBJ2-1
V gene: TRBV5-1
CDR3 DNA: TGCGCCAGCAGCAAGGCGGGACAGGGGAGCTACAATGAGCAGTTCTTC
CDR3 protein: CASSKAGQGSYNEQFF

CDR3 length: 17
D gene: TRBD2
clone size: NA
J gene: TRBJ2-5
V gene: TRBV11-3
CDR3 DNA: TGTGCCAGCAGCTTAAACGCCCGGACTAGCGGGCAAGAGACCCAGTACTTC
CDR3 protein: CASSLNARTSGQETQYF

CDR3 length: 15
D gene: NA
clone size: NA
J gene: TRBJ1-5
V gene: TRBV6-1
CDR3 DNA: TGTGCCAGCAGTGGATCCACAGGGAGGTTTCAGCCCCAGCATTTT
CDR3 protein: CASSGSTGRFQPQHF

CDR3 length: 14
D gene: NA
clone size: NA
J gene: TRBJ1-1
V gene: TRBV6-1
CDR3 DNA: TGTGCCAGCAGTGCCAATGGGGTAGGAACTGAAGCTTTCTTT
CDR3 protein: CASSANGVGTEAFF

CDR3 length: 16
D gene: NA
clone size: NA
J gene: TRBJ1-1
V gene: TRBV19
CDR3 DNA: TGTGCCAGTACCCTCCCCCCGGGGGCAGGAAACACTGAAGCTTTCTTT
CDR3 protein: CASTLPPGAGNTEAFF

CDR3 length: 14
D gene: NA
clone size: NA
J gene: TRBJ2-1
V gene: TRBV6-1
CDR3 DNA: TGTGCCAGCAGGGGGGCAGGGCTCGGGAATGAGCAGTTCTTC
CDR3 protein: CASRGAGLGNEQFF

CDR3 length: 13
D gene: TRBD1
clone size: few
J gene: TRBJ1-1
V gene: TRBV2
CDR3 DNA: TGTGCCACCGCGGGACAGATGAACACTGAAGCTTTCTTT
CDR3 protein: CATAGQMNTEAFF

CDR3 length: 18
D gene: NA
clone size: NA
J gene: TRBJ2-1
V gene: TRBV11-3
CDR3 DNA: TGTGCCAGCAGCTTAGATCAAGGAGGATCCGCGGGGAACAATGAGCAGTTCTTC
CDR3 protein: CASSLDQGGSAGNNEQFF

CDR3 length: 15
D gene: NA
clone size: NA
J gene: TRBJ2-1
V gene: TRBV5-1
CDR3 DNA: TGCGCCAGCAGCTTGGCCGGTTACCTCTACAATGAGCAGTTCTTC
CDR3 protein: CASSLAGYLYNEQFF

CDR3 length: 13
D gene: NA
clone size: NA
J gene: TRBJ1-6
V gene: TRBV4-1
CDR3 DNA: TGCGCCAGCAGCCTCGGGGGCGGTTCACCCCTCCACTTT
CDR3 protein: CASSLGGGSPLHF

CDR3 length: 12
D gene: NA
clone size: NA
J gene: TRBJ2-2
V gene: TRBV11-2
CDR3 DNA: TGTGCCAGCAGCCCCCCCGTGGGGGAGCTGTTTTTT
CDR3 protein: CASSPPVGELFF

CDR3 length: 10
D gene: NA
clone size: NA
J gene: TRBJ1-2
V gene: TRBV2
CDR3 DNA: TGTGCCAGCAGGGAGAGTGGCTACACCTTC
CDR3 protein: CASRESGYTF

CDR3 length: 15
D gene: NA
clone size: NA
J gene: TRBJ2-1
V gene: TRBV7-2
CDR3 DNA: TGTGCCAGCAGCTCCGACCCGAGCTCCTACAATGAGCAGTTCTTC
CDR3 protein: CASSSDPSSYNEQFF

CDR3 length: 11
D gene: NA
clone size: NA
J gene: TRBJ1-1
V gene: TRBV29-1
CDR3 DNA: TGCAGCGTTGCAAGGGGGTCAGAAGCTTTCTTT
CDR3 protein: CSVARGSEAFF

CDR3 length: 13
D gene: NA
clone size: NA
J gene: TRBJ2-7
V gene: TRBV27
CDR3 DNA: TGTGCCAGCAGTTTAGATACCCGAATTGAGCAGTACTTC
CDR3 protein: CASSLDTRIEQYF

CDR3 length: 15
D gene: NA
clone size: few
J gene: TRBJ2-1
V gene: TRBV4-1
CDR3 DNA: TGCGCCAGCAGCCAAGATCGGGGGCGGGAATTAGGGCAGTTCTTC
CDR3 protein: CASSQDRGRELGQFF

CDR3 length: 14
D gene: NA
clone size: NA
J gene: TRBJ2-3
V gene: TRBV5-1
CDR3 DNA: TGCGCCAGCAGCTTGGAAGGGGACACAGATACGCAGTATTTT
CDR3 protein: CASSLEGDTDTQYF

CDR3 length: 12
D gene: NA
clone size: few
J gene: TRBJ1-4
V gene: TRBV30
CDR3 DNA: TGTGCCTGGAGTGTAATCCGAGAAAAACTGTTTTTT
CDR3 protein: CAWSVIREKLFF

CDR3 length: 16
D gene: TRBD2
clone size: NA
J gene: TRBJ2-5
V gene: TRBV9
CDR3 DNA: TGTGCCAGCAGCGTAGCAACTAGCGGGAGTCTAGAGACCCAGTACTTC
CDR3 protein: CASSVATSGSLETQYF

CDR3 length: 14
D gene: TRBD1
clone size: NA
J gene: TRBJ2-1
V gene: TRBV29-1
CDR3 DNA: TGCAGCGTTCGGGACAGGGGGTGGGACAATGAGCAGTTCTTC
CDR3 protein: CSVRDRGWDNEQFF

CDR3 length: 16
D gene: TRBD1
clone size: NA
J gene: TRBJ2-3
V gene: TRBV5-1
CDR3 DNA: TGCGCCAGCAGCTTACTGGACAGGGGGCGTGCAGATACGCAGTATTTT
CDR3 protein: CASSLLDRGRADTQYF

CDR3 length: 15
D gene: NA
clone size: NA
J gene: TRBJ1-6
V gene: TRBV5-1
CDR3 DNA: TGCGCCAGCAGCTCCACAGGGTCCACCAATTCACCCCTCCACTTT
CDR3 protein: CASSSTGSTNSPLHF

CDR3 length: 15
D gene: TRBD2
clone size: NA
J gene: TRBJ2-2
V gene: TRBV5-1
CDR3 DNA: TGCGCCAGCAGCTCCTCGGGGGGGAGCACCGGGGAGCTGTTTTTT
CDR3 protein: CASSSSGGSTGELFF

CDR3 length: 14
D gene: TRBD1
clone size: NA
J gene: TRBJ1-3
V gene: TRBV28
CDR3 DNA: TGTGCCAGCAGTTCCCCAGGGGGCTGGAACACCATATATTTT
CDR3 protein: CASSSPGGWNTIYF

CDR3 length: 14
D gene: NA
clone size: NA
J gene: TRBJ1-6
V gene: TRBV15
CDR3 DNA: TGTGCCACCAGCAGGCCGGCAGAGCATTCACCCCTCCACTTT
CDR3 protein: CATSRPAEHSPLHF

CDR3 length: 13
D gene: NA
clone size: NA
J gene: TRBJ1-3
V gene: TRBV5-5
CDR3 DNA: TGTGCCAGCAGCTTGAGGGACGGGGACACCATATATTTT
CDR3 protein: CASSLRDGDTIYF

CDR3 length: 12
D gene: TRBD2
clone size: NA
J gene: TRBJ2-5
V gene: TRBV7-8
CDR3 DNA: TGTGCCAGCAGCTTAGTATCAGCGGGGGTTCACTTC
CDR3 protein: CASSLVSAGVHF

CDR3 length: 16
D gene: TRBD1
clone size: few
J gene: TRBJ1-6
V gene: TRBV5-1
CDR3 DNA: TGCGCCAGCAGCTTGGAACAGGGGAGCGAAAATTCACCCCTCCACTTT
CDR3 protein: CASSLEQGSENSPLHF

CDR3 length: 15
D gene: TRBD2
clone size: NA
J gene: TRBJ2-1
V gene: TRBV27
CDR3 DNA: TGTGCCAGCAGCGTCCGGGAGCCTAGCGGCAATGAGCAGTTCTTC
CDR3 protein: CASSVREPSGNEQFF

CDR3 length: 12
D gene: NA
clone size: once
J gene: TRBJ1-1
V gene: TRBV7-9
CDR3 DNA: TGTGCCAGCAGCTTATGGGGAACTGAAGCTTTCTTT
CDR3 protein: CASSLWGTEAFF

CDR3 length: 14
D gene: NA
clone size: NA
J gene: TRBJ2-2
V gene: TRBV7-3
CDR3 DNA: TGTGCCAGCAGCTTAATGTCGAACACCGGGGAGCTGTTTTTT
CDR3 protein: CASSLMSNTGELFF

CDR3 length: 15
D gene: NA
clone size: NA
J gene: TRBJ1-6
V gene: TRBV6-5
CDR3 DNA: TGTGCCAGCAGTCAGCCCGGGCCTCAATTATCACCCCTCCACTTT
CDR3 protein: CASSQPGPQLSPLHF

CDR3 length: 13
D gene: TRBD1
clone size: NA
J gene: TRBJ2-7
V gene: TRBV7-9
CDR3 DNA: TGTGCCAGCGGGCAGGGGGATGCCTACGAGCAGTACTTC
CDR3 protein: CASGQGDAYEQYF

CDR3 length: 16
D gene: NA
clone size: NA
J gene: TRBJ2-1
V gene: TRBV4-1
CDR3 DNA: TGCGCCAGCAGCCAAGATTCCTCGCGGGGCTACAATGAGCAGTTCTTC
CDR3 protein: CASSQDSSRGYNEQFF